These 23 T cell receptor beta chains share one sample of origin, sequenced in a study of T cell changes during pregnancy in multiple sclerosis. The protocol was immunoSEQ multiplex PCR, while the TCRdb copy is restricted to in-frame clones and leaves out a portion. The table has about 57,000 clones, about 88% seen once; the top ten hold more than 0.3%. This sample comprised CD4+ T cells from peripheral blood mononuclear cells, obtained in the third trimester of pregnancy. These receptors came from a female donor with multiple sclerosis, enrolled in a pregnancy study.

Here the CDR3 reads CASRMEVDGELFF. The CDR3 DNA reads TGTGCCAGCCGAATGGAGGTTGACGGGGAGCTGTTTTTT. V and J are TRBV2 and TRBJ2-2, with D possibly matching TRBD2 (5 bases). This CDR3 contains 13 residues. Trimming shortened V by 8 bases and J by 7 bases, and 14 bases separated the two germline ends. Germline CDR1 reads SNHLY; CDR2 reads FYNNEI.

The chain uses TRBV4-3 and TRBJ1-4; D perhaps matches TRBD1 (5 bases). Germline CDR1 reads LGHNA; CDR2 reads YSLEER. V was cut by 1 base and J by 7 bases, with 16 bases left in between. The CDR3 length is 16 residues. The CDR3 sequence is CASSQAGQGIGEKLFF. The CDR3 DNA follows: TGCGCCAGCAGCCAAGCTGGCCAGGGCATTGGTGAAAAACTGTTTTTT.

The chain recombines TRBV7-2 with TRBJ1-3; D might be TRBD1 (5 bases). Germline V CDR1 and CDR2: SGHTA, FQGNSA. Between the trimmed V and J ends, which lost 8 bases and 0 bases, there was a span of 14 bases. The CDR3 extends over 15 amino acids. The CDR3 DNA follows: TGTGCCAGCTCTTATGGGGCTATCTCTGGAAACACCATATATTTT. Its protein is CASSYGAISGNTIYF.

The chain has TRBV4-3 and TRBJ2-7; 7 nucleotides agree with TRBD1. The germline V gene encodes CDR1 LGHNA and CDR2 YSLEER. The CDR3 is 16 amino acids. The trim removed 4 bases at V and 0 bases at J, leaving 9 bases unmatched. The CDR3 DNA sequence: TGCGCCAGCAGCCCTACGCGACAGGGTTTCTCCTACGAGCAGTACTTC. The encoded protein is CASSPTRQGFSYEQYF.

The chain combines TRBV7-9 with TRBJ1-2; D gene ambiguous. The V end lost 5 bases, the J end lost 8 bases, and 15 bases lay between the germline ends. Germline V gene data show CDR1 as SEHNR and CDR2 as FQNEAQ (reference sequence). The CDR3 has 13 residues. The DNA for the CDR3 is TGTGCCAGCAGCCCCCTCGGGAGGATGGGCTACACCTTC. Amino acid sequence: CASSPLGRMGYTF.

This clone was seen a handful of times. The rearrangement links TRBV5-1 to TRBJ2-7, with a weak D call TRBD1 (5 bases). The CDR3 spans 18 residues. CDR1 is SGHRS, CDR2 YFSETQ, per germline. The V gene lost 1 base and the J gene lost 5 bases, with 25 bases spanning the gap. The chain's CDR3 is CASSLSFSTGASVDEQYF. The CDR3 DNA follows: TGCGCCAGCAGCTTGTCGTTTTCCACAGGAGCTTCTGTGGACGAGCAGTACTTC.

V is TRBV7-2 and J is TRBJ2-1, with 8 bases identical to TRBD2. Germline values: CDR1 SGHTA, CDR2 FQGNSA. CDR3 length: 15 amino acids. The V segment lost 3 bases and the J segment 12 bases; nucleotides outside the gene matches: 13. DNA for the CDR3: TGTGCCAGCAGCTTCCCGGGACTAGGTGGGGGGGGGCAGTTCTTC. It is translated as CASSFPGLGGGGQFF. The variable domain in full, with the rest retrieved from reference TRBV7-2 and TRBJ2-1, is GAGVSQSPSNKVTEKGKDVELRCDPISGHTALYWYRQSLGQGLEFLIYFQGNSAPDKSGLPSDRFSAERTGGSVSTLTIQRTQQEDSAVYLCASSFPGLGGGGQFFGPGTRLTVL.

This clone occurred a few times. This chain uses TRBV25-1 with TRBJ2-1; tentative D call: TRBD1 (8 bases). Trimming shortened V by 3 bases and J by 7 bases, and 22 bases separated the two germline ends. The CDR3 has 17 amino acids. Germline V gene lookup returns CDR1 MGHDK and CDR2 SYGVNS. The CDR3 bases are TGTGCCAGCAGTGACCCGGGGGGACAGGCTACACTAAATGAGCAGTTCTTC. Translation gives CASSDPGGQATLNEQFF.

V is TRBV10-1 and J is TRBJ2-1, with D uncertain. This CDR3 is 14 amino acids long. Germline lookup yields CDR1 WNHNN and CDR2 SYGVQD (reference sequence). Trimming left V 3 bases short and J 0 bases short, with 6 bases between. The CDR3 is CASSESGSYNEQFF. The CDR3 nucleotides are TGCGCCAGCAGTGAATCAGGCTCCTACAATGAGCAGTTCTTC.

The CDR3 DNA reads as TGTGCCAGCAGATCTGACGGGTGGGGCTACACCTTC. Its translation is CASRSDGWGYTF. The chain carries TRBV28 and TRBJ1-2; D not certain. The V and J ends lost 6 bases and 8 bases respectively, with 13 bases between them. Per the germline V gene, CDR1 is MDHEN and CDR2 is SYDVKM. The CDR3 totals 12 residues.

The CDR3 loop is CASSERSGSKNIQYF. Here the CDR3 DNA reads TGTGCCAGCAGTGAAAGGTCAGGGTCCAAAAACATTCAGTACTTC. The chain recombines TRBV2 with TRBJ2-4, with D maybe TRBD1 (5 bases). The germline V gene encodes CDR1 SNHLY and CDR2 FYNNEI. The CDR3 is 15 residues long. Trimming removed 2 bases at V and 2 bases at J, with 10 bases between.

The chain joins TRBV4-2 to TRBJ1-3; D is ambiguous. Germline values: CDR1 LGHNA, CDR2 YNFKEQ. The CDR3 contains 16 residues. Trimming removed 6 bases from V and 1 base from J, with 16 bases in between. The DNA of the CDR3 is TGTGCCAGCAGACCGTTGCTGGCTAGGTCTGGAAACACCATATATTTT. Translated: CASRPLLARSGNTIYF.

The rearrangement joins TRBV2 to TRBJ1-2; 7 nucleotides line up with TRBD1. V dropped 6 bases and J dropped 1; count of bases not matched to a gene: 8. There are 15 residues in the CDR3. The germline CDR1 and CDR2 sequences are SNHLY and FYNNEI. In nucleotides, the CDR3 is TGTGCCAGCAGATTTCAGGGGGACGGTAACTATGGCTACACCTTC. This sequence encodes CASRFQGDGNYGYTF.

CDR3 in DNA: TGCAGCGGGGGCAATGTTAACGGGGAGCTGTTTTTT. Translation gives CSGGNVNGELFF. J is TRBJ2-2 and V is TRBV29-1; possible D gene TRBD1, 5 bases. The CDR3 extends over 12 amino acids. CDR1 and CDR2 (germline): SQVTM, ANQGSEA. Trimming took 7 bases from V and 7 from J, leaving 13 bases between them.

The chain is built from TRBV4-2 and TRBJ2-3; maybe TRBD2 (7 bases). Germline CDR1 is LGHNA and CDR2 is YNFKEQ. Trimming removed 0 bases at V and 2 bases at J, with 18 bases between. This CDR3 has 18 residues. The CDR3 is CASSQEEGGGRPTDTQYF. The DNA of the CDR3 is TGTGCCAGCAGCCAAGAGGAAGGCGGGGGCCGACCCACAGATACGCAGTATTTT.

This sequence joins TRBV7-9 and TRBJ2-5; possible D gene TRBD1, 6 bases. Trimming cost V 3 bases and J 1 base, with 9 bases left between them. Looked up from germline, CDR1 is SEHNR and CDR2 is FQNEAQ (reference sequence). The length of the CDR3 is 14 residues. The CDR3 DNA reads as TGTGCCAGCAGCTTGCAGGGGTCCCAAGAGACCCAGTACTTC. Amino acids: CASSLQGSQETQYF. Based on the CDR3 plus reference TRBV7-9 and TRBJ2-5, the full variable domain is DTGVSQNPRHKITKRGQNVTFRCDPISEHNRLYWYRQTLGQGPEFLTYFQNEAQLEKSRLLSDRFSAERPKGSFSTLEIQRTEQGDSAMYLCASSLQGSQETQYFGPGTRLLVL.

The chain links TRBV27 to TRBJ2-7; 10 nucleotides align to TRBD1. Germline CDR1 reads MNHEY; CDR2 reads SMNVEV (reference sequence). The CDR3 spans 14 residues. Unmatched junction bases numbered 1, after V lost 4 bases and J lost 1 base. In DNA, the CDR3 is TGTGCCAGCAGTTGGGACAGGGGATCCTACGAGCAGTACTTC. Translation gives CASSWDRGSYEQYF.

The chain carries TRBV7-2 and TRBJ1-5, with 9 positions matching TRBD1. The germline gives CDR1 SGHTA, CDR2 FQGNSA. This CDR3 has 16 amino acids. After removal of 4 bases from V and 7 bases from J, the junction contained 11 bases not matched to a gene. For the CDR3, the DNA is TGTGCCAGCAGCTCCTTACCGGGACAGGGAAACCAGCCCCAGCATTTT. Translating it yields CASSSLPGQGNQPQHF.

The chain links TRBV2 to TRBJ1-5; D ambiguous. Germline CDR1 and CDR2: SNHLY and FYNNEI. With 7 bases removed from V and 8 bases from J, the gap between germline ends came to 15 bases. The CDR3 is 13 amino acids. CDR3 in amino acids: CASTQVTGEPQHF. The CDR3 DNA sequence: TGTGCCAGCACCCAGGTCACCGGGGAGCCCCAGCATTTT.

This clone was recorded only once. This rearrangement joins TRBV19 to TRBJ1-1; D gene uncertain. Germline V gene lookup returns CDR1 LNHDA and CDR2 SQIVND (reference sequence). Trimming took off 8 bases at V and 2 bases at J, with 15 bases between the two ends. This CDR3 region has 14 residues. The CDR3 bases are TGTGCCAGTTGCGGCACGCAGAGTAACACTGAAGCTTTCTTT. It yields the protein CASCGTQSNTEAFF.

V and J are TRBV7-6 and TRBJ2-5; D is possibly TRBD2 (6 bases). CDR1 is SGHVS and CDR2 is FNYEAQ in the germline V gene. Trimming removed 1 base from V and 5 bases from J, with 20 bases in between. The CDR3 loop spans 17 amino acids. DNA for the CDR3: TGTGCCAGCAGCTTAGTGGCGGGGTCTTTACATGCGGAGACCCAGTACTTC. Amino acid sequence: CASSLVAGSLHAETQYF. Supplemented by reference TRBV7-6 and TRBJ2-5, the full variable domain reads GAGVSQSPRYKVTKRGQDVALRCDPISGHVSLYWYRQALGQGPEFLTYFNYEAQQDKSGLPNDRFSAERPEGSISTLTIQRTEQRDSAMYRCASSLVAGSLHAETQYFGPGTRLLVL.

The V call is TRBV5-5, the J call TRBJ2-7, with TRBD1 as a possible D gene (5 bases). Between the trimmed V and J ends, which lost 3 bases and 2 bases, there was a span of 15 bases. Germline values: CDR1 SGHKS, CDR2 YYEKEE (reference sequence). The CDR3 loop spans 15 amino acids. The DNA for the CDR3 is TGTGCCAGCAGCTCCGTTGGGGCCGGCACCTACGAGCAGTACTTC. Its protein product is CASSSVGAGTYEQYF. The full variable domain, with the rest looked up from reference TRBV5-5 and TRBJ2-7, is DAGVTQSPTHLIKTRGQQVTLRCSPISGHKSVSWYQQVLGQGPQFIFQYYEKEERGRGNFPDRFSARQFPNYSSELNVNALLLGDSALYLCASSSVGAGTYEQYFGPGTRLTVT.

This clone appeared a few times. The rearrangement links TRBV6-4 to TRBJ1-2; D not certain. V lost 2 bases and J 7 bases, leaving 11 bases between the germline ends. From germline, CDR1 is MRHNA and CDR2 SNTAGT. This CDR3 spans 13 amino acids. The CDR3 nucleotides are TGTGCCAGCAGTGACGAGGGTTGGTCTGGCTACACCTTC. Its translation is CASSDEGWSGYTF.